This TCR beta chain was captured by sequencing in a study of T cell repertoires in cytomegalovirus infection (dated by TCRdb to the late 2010s). Describing the broader study: Peptide stimulations targeted recently identified HLA-C-restricted CMV epitopes, whose presentation resists viral immunomodulation, together with well-studied HLA-B-restricted epitopes. The HLA type of each donor mattered for the analysis, because public TCR beta signatures pointed to carriage of CMV infection along with the matching HLA type.

A remark on this clonotype: Its specific antigen is unknown. No much larger clone exists at a distance of one base, and base qualities are not known.

Results the study describes overall, beyond this receptor: The ex vivo response was dominated by HLA-C-restricted CMV-specific TCR beta clonotypes, and the single most frequent clonotype in two of eight donors was supplied by these HLA-C-restricted clonotypes. Cumulative frequency of public TCR beta family members discriminated carriers of CMV infection plus the relevant HLA type in this cohort and an independent roughly 320-donor cohort.

The germline V gene specifies SGHTA as CDR1 and FQGNSA as CDR2. At the junction V is shortened by 5 bases and J by 0 bases; bases outside the gene matches: 9. The CDR3, cysteine through phenylalanine, is 19 amino acids long. CDR3 DNA is the only sequence kept; it has 57 bases, read in frame from the first base. The treatment or condition label for this specimen denotes: in vitro stimulation with specific CMV peptide epitopes to enrich CMV-specific T cells. Sequencing relied on an Illumina HiSeq 1500. The public reads were reprocessed in TCRdb via fastp at Q25 and MiXCR, keeping in-frame beta chains. Merged by CDR3 protein, the rows form single entries marked with the most common genes and DNA. The table for this sample lists approximately 910,000 distinct CDR3 sequences; around 30% of them were counted only once. The ten top clones hold 11% to 15% of the sample.

The clonotype was recovered from a human donor in good health (CMV status not recorded). Some clones in this sample may be carry-over from other donors' samples. The chain employs TRBV7-2 and TRBJ2-2; TRBD2 agrees with 13 junctional bases. The sample consisted of cultured CD8+ T cells from PBMCs, taken from culture after CMV antigen stimulation. The DNA reads TGTGCCAGCAGCCCACGACTAGCGGGGGGTCCTGCGAACACCGGGGAGCTGTTTTTT. The resulting protein is CASSPRLAGGPANTGELFF.